The 13 T cell receptor beta chains below were found in one sample sequenced in a study of blood T cell repertoires in COVID-19. Produced via immunoSEQ multiplex PCR; TCRdb's table is partial and in-frame only. The sample lists 150,000 to 200,000 clones; approximately 80% were seen once. Sequenced input: peripheral blood. These receptors all come from a man between 60 and 75 years old with COVID-19, enrolled during active disease.

The V and J genes are TRBV6-6 and TRBJ2-7, with D possibly being TRBD1 (5 bases). CDR3 length: 12 amino acids. CDR1 MNHNY and CDR2 SVGAGI come from the germline V gene (reference sequence). The germline V and J ends were trimmed by 5 bases and 3 bases, with 8 bases remaining between them. CDR3 residues: CASSLDSYEQYF. The CDR3 coding sequence is TGTGCCAGCAGTCTCGACAGCTACGAGCAGTACTTC.

The chain couples TRBV5-8 to TRBJ1-5; 9 nucleotides agree with TRBD1. Per the germline V gene, CDR1 is SGHTS and CDR2 is YDEGEE. V shed 0 bases, J shed 4 bases, and the junction held 8 bases outside the gene matches. The CDR3 has 17 residues. CDR3 in DNA: TGTGCCAGCAGCTTGGTGGTAGGACAGGGGATTAATCAGCCCCAGCATTTT. Its translation: CASSLVVGQGINQPQHF. Filled out from reference TRBV5-8 and TRBJ1-5, the complete variable domain reads EAGVTQSPTHLIKTRGQQATLRCSPISGHTSVYWYQQALGLGLQFLLWYDEGEERNRGNFPPRFSGRQFPNYSSELNVNALELEDSALYLCASSLVVGQGINQPQHFGDGTRLSIL.

CDR3: CASSEAVPGNTIYF. Here the CDR3 DNA reads TGTGCCAGCAGTGAAGCTGTTCCGGGAAACACCATATATTTT. J is TRBJ1-3 and V is TRBV6-1, with no clear D. Trimming left V 0 bases short and J 4 bases short, with 7 bases between. This CDR3 region has 14 residues. CDR1 is MNHNS and CDR2 is SASEGT in the germline V gene.

The chain uses TRBV29-1 and TRBJ2-1, with 14 bases aligning to TRBD2. CDR1 is SQVTM, CDR2 ANQGSEA, per germline. With 3 bases clipped from V and 7 bases from J, the junction kept 8 bases outside the gene matches. This CDR3 spans 16 amino acids. This chain's CDR3 is CSVDLRTSGRSNEQFF. The CDR3 coding sequence is TGCAGCGTTGACCTCAGGACTAGCGGGAGGAGTAATGAGCAGTTCTTC.

As DNA, the CDR3 is TGTGCCAGCAGGAGCATGGACAGCTACAATGAGCAGTTCTTC. Translated, it gives CASRSMDSYNEQFF. The chain recombines TRBV28 with TRBJ2-1; the D gene is possibly TRBD1 (6 bases). The CDR3 extends over 14 amino acids. Trimming took off 6 bases at V and 3 bases at J, with 12 bases between the two ends. The germline gives CDR1 MDHEN, CDR2 SYDVKM.

The V gene is TRBV3-1 (or the pseudogene TRBV3-2), the J gene TRBJ2-2; TRBD2 matches at 7 bases. CDR1 and CDR2 (germline): LGHDT, YNNKEL (reference sequence). The CDR3 runs 15 residues. The J segment lost 6 bases and the V segment lost 2 bases, leaving 6 bases of the junction unmatched. The CDR3 protein is CASSQTTSRSGELFF. The CDR3 nucleotides read TGTGCCAGCAGCCAAACGACTAGCAGGTCCGGGGAGCTGTTTTTT.

V usage is TRBV7-9 and J usage is TRBJ2-1, with D possibly being TRBD1 (6 bases). V lost 5 bases and J 14 bases, leaving 16 bases between the germline ends. There are 12 residues in the CDR3. Germline CDR1 and CDR2: SEHNR and FQNEAQ (reference sequence). The CDR3 loop is CASSRVTGNEFF. The CDR3 DNA is TGTGCCAGCAGCCGTGTAACAGGGAACGAGTTCTTC.

This rearrangement joins TRBV6-2 or TRBV6-3 to TRBJ1-2, with a tentative D call TRBD1 (6 bases). Looked up from germline, CDR1 is MNHEY and CDR2 is SVGEGT. The CDR3 sequence is 15 residues long. V shed 2 bases and J shed 8 bases, with 18 bases lying between them. Here the CDR3 DNA reads TGTGCCAGCAGTTACCCGGGACAACTCCCGGGCGGCTACACCTTC. This translates into CASSYPGQLPGGYTF.

The CDR3 sequence is CASSRRQGAAEAFF. CDR3 nucleotide sequence: TGTGCCAGCAGCCGACGACAGGGGGCCGCTGAAGCTTTCTTT. The chain employs TRBV14 and TRBJ1-1; 10 bases fit TRBD1. The trim removed 4 bases at V and 6 bases at J, leaving 5 bases unmatched. This CDR3 region has 14 residues. The germline gives CDR1 SGHDN, CDR2 FVKESK.

The chain carries TRBV27 and TRBJ1-6; no firm D call. Trimming left V 0 bases short and J 9 bases short, with 12 bases between. The CDR3 is 15 residues long. In germline, CDR1 is MNHEY, CDR2 SMNVEV (reference sequence). CDR3 amino acids: CASSLSRADSSPLHF. CDR3 bases: TGTGCCAGCAGTTTATCGCGGGCAGATTCTTCACCCCTCCACTTT.

The V gene is TRBV6-5, the J gene TRBJ2-2; 7 nucleotides agree with TRBD1. CDR3 size: 14 residues. Germline V gene lookup returns CDR1 MNHEY and CDR2 SVGAGI. V lost 7 bases and J lost 1; bases outside the gene matches: 3. The CDR3 region has the DNA TGTGCCAGCAAATACAGGGGGAACACCGGGGAGCTGTTTTTT. Residues: CASKYRGNTGELFF.

The chain joins TRBV27 to TRBJ1-1, with 7 nucleotides matching TRBD1. CDR3 length: 14 residues. With V trimmed by 5 bases and J by 2 bases, 5 bases remained unmatched. Germline assignment: CDR1 MNHEY and CDR2 SMNVEV (reference sequence). This CDR3 is CASSVGQANTEAFF. The CDR3, as DNA: TGTGCCAGCAGTGTCGGACAGGCCAACACTGAAGCTTTCTTT.

This chain uses TRBV5-5 with TRBJ2-5; 7 bases map to TRBD1. The trim removed 3 bases at V and 2 bases at J, leaving 1 base unmatched. The CDR3 extends over 13 amino acids. CDR1 is SGHKS and CDR2 is YYEKEE in the germline V gene (reference sequence). Here the CDR3 reads CASSSGQQETQYF. DNA for the CDR3: TGTGCCAGCAGCTCGGGACAGCAAGAGACCCAGTACTTC.